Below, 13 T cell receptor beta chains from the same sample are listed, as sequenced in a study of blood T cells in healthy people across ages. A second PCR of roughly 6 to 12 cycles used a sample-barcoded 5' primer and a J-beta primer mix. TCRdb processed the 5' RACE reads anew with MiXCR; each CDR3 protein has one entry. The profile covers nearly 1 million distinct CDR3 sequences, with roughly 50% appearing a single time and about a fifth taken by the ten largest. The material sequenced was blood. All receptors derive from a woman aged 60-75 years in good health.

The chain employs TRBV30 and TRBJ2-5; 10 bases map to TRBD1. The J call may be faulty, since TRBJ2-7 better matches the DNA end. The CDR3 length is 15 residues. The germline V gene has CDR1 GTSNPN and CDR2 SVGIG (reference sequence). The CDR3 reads CAGKSGTGVHYEQYF. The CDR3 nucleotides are TGTGCCGGGAAGTCCGGGACAGGGGTTCACTACGAGCAGTACTTC.

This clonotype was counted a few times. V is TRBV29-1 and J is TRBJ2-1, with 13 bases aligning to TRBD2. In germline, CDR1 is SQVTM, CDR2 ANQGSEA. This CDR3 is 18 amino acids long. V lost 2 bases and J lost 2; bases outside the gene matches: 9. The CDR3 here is CSVELRGLAGITYNEQFF. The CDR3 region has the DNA TGCAGCGTTGAACTTCGGGGACTAGCGGGAATCACCTACAATGAGCAGTTCTTC.

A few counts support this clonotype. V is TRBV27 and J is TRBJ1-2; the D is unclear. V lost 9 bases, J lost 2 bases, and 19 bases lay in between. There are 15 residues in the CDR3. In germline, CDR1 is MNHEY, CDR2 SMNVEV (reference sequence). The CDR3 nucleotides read TGTGCCAGGGGCTCCCCTCCGGATCTAAACTATGGCTACACCTTC. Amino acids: CARGSPPDLNYGYTF.

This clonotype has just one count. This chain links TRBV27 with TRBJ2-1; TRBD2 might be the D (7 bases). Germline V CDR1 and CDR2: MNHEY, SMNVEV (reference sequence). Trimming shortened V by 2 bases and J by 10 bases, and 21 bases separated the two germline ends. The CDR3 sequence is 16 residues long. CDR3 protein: CASSLIAGAAPYEQFF. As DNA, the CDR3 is TGTGCCAGCAGTTTAATCGCGGGGGCCGCACCCTACGAGCAGTTCTTC.

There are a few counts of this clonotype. CDR3 nucleotide sequence: TGTGCCAGCAGTTACTCAAGTCGATGGGTAGACTCCTACGAGCAGTACTTC. Its translation is CASSYSSRWVDSYEQYF. This sequence joins TRBV6-2 or TRBV6-3 and TRBJ2-7, with no clear D. V gave up 0 bases and J gave up 0 bases, with 15 bases separating them. In germline, CDR1 is MNHEY, CDR2 SVGEGT. The CDR3 has 17 amino acids.

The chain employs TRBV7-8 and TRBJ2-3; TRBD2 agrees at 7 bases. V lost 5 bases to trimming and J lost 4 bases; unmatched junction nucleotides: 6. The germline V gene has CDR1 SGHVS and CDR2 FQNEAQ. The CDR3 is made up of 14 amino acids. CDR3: CASSDWEGSDTQYF. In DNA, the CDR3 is TGTGCCAGCAGCGACTGGGAGGGGTCAGATACGCAGTATTTT.

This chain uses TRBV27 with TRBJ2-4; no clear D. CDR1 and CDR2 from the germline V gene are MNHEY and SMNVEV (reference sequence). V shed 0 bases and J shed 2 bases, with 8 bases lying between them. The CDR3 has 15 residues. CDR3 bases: TGTGCCAGCAGTTTATCCGGATTTTCCAAAAACATTCAGTACTTC. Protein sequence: CASSLSGFSKNIQYF.

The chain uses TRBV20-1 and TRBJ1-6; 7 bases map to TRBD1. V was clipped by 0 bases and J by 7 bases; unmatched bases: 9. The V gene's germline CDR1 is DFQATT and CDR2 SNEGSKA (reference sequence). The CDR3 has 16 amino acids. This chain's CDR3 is CSARDPSAGGNSPLHF. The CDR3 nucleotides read TGCAGTGCTAGAGATCCTTCGGCAGGGGGAAATTCACCCCTCCACTTT.

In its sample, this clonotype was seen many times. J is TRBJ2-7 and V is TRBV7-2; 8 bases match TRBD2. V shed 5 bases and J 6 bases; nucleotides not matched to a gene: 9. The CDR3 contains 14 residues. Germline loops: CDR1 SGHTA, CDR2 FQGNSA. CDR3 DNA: TGTGCCAGCAGCCCTATTACTAGCGGTGGCGAGCAGTACTTC. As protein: CASSPITSGGEQYF.

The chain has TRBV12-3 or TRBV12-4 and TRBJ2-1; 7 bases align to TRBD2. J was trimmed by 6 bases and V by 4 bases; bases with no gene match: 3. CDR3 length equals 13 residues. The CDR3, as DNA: TGTGCCAGCAGTTCGACTAGCCGCAATGAGCAGTTCTTC. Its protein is CASSSTSRNEQFF.

The CDR3 nucleotides are TGTGCCAGCGAGCGACCTAGCGGAGGGGGGAATGAGCAGTTCTTC. As protein: CASERPSGGGNEQFF. V gene TRBV6-2 or TRBV6-3 combines with J gene TRBJ2-1; D is possibly TRBD2 (7 bases). The CDR3 covers 15 residues. The V gene lost 8 bases and the J gene lost 7 bases, with 21 bases spanning the gap. Germline CDR1 is MNHEY and CDR2 is SVGEGT.

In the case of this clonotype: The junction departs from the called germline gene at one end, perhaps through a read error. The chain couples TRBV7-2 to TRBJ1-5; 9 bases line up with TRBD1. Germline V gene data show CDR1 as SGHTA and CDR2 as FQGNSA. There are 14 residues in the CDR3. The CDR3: CASSPTGGNHPQHF. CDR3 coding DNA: TGTGCCAGCAGCCCGACAGGGGGGAATCATCCCCAGCATTTT.

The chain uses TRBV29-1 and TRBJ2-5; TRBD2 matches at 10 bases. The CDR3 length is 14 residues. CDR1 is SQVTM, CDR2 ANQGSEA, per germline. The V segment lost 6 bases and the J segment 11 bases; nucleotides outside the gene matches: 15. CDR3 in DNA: TGCAGCGTCGGGCGGCCTAGCGGGAGCGGGGAGCAGTACTTC. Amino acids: CSVGRPSGSGEQYF.